Each of the 12 T cell receptor beta chains below was sequenced from the same sample in a study of control samples from healthy donors and cancer patients. The repertoire was sequenced with immunoSEQ multiplex PCR; TCRdb's copy has only in-frame clones and lacks some. This repertoire shows some 120,000 clones, 75% to 95% found once; its top ten account for 2.5%. The sample was blood. These receptors were collected from a man between 18 and 29 years old in good health.

DNA for the CDR3: TGCGCCAGCAGCCAAGATTATCACGGGACCGGGGAGCTGTTTTTT. It translates to CASSQDYHGTGELFF. The V and J genes are TRBV4-3 and TRBJ2-2; D is uncertain. CDR1 is LGHNA, CDR2 YSLEER, per germline. V lost 0 bases, J lost 5 bases, and 10 bases lay in between. There are 15 residues in the CDR3.

J is TRBJ2-7 and V is TRBV5-6, with D uncertain. CDR3 length: 13 amino acids. V was shortened by 2 bases and J by 4 bases, with 10 bases between the two germline ends. Germline values: CDR1 SGHDT, CDR2 YYEEEE. The CDR3 loop reads CASSLRDRYEQYF. CDR3 nucleotides: TGTGCCAGCAGCTTAAGGGATCGATACGAGCAGTACTTC.

The V call is TRBV29-1, the J call TRBJ1-1; D is uncertain. Germline CDR1 reads SQVTM; CDR2 reads ANQGSEA. CDR3 length: 12 residues. V was shortened by 7 bases and J by 4 bases, with 13 bases between the two germline ends. For the CDR3, the DNA is TGCAGCGCCCAGAGGGCACTCACTGAAGCTTTCTTT. This encodes CSAQRALTEAFF.

This chain connects TRBV21-1 to TRBJ2-1; TRBD2 is the table's D call, not checked against the DNA. TRBV21-1 counts as a pseudogene. This CDR3 has 14 residues. The CDR3 DNA reads TGTGCCAGCAGCATCGGACTTTTGCTGCGGGTGCAGTTCTTC. This translates into CASSIGLLLRVQFF.

This chain uses TRBV9 with TRBJ2-5; TRBD1 matches 8 bases. Germline CDR1 SGDLS, CDR2 YYNGEE. The CDR3 contains 15 residues. Trimming cost V 2 bases and J 4 bases; bases outside gene matches: 7. The CDR3 bases are TGTGCCAGCAGCGTCGCTGGGACAGGCATAGAGACCCAGTACTTC. Its translation: CASSVAGTGIETQYF. The full variable domain, with the rest looked up from reference TRBV9 and TRBJ2-5, is DSGVTQTPKHLITATGQRVTLRCSPRSGDLSVYWYQQSLDQGLQFLIQYYNGEERAKGNILERFSAQQFPDLHSELNLSSLELGDSALYFCASSVAGTGIETQYFGPGTRLLVL.

This rearrangement joins TRBV6-5 to TRBJ2-4; the D is unclear. Germline V CDR1 and CDR2: MNHEY, SVGAGI. The CDR3 is 14 amino acids. Trimming cost V 5 bases and J 2 bases, with 10 bases left between them. Written as DNA, the CDR3 is TGTGCCAGCAGTCACCCAATGTCCAAAAACATTCAGTACTTC. Protein: CASSHPMSKNIQYF.

CDR3: CAWGRRDPYQPQHF. DNA of the CDR3: TGTGCCTGGGGGCGGCGGGACCCTTATCAGCCCCAGCATTTT. The chain employs TRBV30 and TRBJ1-5; D may be TRBD1 (5 bases). The V and J ends lost 5 bases and 5 bases respectively, with 16 bases between them. The CDR3 runs 14 residues. Germline V gene sequence: CDR1 GTSNPN, CDR2 SVGIG (reference sequence).

The chain joins TRBV28 to TRBJ2-1; TRBD1 matches 9 bases. Germline V gene lookup returns CDR1 MDHEN and CDR2 SYDVKM. This CDR3 is 13 amino acids long. V was pared by 7 bases and J by 7 bases, with 5 bases of the junction left unmatched. The CDR3 nucleotides read TGTGCCAGCACGAACGGACAGGGGAATGAGCAGTTCTTC. It yields the protein CASTNGQGNEQFF.

This chain joins TRBV19 and TRBJ2-3; the match to TRBD2 covers 10 bases. The length of the CDR3 is 15 residues. The V and J ends lost 6 bases and 4 bases, in that order; junction bases with no gene match: 7. Germline V gene lookup returns CDR1 LNHDA and CDR2 SQIVND (reference sequence). The CDR3 sequence: CASSGGAGGADTQYF. CDR3 DNA sequence: TGTGCCAGTAGCGGCGGAGCGGGAGGGGCAGATACGCAGTATTTT. Together with reference TRBV19 and TRBJ2-3, the CDR3 gives the full variable domain: DGGITQSPKYLFRKEGQNVTLSCEQNLNHDAMYWYRQDPGQGLRLIYYSQIVNDFQKGDIAEGYSVSREKKESFPLTVTSAQKNPTAFYLCASSGGAGGADTQYFGPGTRLTVL.

The chain carries TRBV27 and TRBJ1-2; no firm D call. Germline-derived CDR1 and CDR2 are MNHEY and SMNVEV (reference sequence). This CDR3 has 13 amino acids. V lost 2 bases to trimming and J lost 6 bases, with 10 bases between them. This CDR3 is CASSLLPFHGYTF. The DNA of the CDR3 is TGTGCCAGCAGTTTACTCCCTTTCCATGGCTACACCTTC.

The chain uses TRBV28 and TRBJ2-3; D call uncertain. Looked up from germline, CDR1 is MDHEN and CDR2 is SYDVKM. Trimming removed 6 bases from V and 1 base from J, with 2 bases in between. The CDR3 is 11 residues long. DNA of the CDR3: TGTGCCAGCAGCCGCACAGATACGCAGTATTTT. As protein: CASSRTDTQYF.

V and J are TRBV6-2 or TRBV6-3 and TRBJ1-5, with D possibly being TRBD1 (5 bases). Deletions cut 6 bases from V and 0 bases from J, with 12 bases between. This CDR3 is built from 15 residues. Germline V gene sequence: CDR1 MNHEY, CDR2 SVGEGT. As DNA, the CDR3 is TGTGCCAGCAGCCGCTCGACAGATAGCAATCAGCCCCAGCATTTT. This encodes CASSRSTDSNQPQHF.